This T cell receptor (beta chain) was sequenced during a study of blood T cell repertoires in COVID-19. Only in-frame clones appear in the TCRdb table, and some are missing; sequencing was by immunoSEQ multiplex PCR. This table holds approximately 350,000 clones, over 80% found once. CDR1 and CDR2 (germline): LNHDA, SQIVND (reference sequence). This CDR3 contains 16 residues. The V and J ends lost 7 bases and 0 bases respectively, with 16 bases between them. In its sample, this clone was seen a few times. This chain joins TRBV19 and TRBJ1-5; D perhaps matches TRBD1 (5 bases). The receptor comes from a woman in her 50s who had recovered from COVID-19. Specimen: PBMCs or T cells enriched from blood (not recorded which). The CDR3 spells CASKRTGLYSNQPQHF. The CDR3 DNA follows: TGTGCCAGTAAGAGAACAGGCCTGTATAGCAATCAGCCCCAGCATTTT.